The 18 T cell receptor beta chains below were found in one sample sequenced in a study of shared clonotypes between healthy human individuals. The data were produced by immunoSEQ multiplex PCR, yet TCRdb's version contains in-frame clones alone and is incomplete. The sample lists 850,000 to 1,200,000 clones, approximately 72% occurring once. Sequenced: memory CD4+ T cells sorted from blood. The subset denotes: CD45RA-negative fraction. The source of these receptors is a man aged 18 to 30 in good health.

DNA of the CDR3: TGTGCCAGCAGCTTTAATAAGGTCCGCCGAGATGAGCAGTTCTTC. Translated, it gives CASSFNKVRRDEQFF. This sequence joins TRBV5-6 and TRBJ2-1; D ambiguous. CDR3 length equals 15 residues. V was pared by 2 bases and J by 8 bases, with 17 bases between. Per the germline V gene, CDR1 is SGHDT and CDR2 is YYEEEE. The whole variable domain, remainder taken from reference TRBV5-6 and TRBJ2-1, is DAGVTQSPTHLIKTRGQQVTLRCSPKSGHDTVSWYQQALGQGPQFIFQYYEEEERQRGNFPDRFSGHQFPNYSSELNVNALLLGDSALYLCASSFNKVRRDEQFFGPGTRLTVL.

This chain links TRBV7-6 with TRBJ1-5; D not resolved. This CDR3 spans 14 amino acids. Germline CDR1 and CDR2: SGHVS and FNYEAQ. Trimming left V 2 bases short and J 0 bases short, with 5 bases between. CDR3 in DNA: TGTGCCAGCAGCTTAACCCCTAGCAATCAGCCCCAGCATTTT. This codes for CASSLTPSNQPQHF.

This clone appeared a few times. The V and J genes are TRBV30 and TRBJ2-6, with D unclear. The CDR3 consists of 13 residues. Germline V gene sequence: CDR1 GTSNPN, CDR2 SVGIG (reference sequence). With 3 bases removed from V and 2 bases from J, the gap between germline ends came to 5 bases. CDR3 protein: CAWRQAGANVLTF. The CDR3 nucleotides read TGTGCCTGGAGGCAAGCTGGGGCCAACGTCCTGACTTTC.

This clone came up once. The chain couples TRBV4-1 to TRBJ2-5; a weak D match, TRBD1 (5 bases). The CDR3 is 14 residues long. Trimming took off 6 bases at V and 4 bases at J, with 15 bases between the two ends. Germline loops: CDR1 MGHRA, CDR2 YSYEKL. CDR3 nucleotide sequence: TGCGCCAGCAGGGACACGAACGTTTTAGAGACCCAGTACTTC. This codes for CASRDTNVLETQYF.

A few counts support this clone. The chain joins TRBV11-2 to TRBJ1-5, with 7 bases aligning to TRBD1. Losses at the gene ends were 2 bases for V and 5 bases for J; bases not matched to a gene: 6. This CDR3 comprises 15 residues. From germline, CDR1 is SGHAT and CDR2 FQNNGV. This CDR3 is CASSLQGGPHQPQHF. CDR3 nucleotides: TGTGCCAGCAGCTTACAGGGGGGCCCCCATCAGCCCCAGCATTTT. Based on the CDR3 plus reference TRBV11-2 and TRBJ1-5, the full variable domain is EAGVAQSPRYKIIEKRQSVAFWCNPISGHATLYWYQQILGQGPKLLIQFQNNGVVDDSQLPKDRFSAERLKGVDSTLKIQPAKLEDSAVYLCASSLQGGPHQPQHFGDGTRLSIL.

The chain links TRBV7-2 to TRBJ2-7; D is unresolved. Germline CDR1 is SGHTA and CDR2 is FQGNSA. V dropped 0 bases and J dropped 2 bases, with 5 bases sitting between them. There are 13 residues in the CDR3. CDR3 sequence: CASSLAGTYEQYF. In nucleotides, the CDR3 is TGTGCCAGCAGCTTAGCGGGGACCTACGAGCAGTACTTC.

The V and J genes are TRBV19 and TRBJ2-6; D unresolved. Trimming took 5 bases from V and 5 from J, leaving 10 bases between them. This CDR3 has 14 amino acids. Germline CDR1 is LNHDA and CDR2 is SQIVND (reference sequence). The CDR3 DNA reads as TGTGCCAGTAGTCCCGGATCGTGGGCCAACGTCCTGACTTTC. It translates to CASSPGSWANVLTF. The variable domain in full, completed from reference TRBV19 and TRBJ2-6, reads DGGITQSPKYLFRKEGQNVTLSCEQNLNHDAMYWYRQDPGQGLRLIYYSQIVNDFQKGDIAEGYSVSREKKESFPLTVTSAQKNPTAFYLCASSPGSWANVLTFGAGSRLTVL.

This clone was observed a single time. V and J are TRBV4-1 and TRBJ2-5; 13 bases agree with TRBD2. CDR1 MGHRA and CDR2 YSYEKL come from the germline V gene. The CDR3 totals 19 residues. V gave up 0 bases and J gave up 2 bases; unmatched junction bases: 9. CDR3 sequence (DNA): TGCGCCAGCAGCCAAGATCGCGGGGGACTAGCGGGACCACAAGAGACCCAGTACTTC. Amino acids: CASSQDRGGLAGPQETQYF.

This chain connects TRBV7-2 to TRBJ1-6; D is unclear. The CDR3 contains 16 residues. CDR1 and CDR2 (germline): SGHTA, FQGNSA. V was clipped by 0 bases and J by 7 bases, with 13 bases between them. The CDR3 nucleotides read TGTGCCAGCAGCTTAGCGGTGGGGTGGCAGAATTCACCCCTCCACTTT. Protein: CASSLAVGWQNSPLHF. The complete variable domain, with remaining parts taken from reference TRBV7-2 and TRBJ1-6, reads GAGVSQSPSNKVTEKGKDVELRCDPISGHTALYWYRQSLGQGLEFLIYFQGNSAPDKSGLPSDRFSAERTGGSVSTLTIQRTQQEDSAVYLCASSLAVGWQNSPLHFGNGTRLTVT.

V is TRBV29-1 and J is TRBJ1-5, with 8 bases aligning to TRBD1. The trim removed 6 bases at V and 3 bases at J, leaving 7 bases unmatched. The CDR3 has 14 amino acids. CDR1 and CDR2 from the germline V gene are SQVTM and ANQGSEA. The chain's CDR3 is CSVTGQDLNQPQHF. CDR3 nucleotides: TGCAGCGTAACGGGACAGGACCTCAATCAGCCCCAGCATTTT. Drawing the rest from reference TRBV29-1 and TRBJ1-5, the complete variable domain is SAVISQKPSRDICQRGTSLTIQCQVDSQVTMMFWYRQQPGQSLTLIATANQGSEATYESGFVIDKFPISRPNLTFSTLTVSNMSPEDSSIYLCSVTGQDLNQPQHFGDGTRLSIL.

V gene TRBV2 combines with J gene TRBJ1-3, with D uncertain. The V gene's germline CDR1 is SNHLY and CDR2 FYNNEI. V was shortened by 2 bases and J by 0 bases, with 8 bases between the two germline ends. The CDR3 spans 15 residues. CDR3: CASSEMRSSGNTIYF. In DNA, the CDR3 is TGTGCCAGCAGTGAAATGAGGTCCTCTGGAAACACCATATATTTT.

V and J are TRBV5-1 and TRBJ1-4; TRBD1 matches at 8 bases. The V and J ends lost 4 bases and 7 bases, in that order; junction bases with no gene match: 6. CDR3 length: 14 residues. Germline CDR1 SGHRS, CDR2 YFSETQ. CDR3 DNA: TGCGCCAGCAGCCAAGACAGGGGTGGTGAAAAACTGTTTTTT. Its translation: CASSQDRGGEKLFF. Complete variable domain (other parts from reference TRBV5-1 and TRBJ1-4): KAGVTQTPRYLIKTRGQQVTLSCSPISGHRSVSWYQQTPGQGLQFLFEYFSETQRNKGNFPGRFSGRQFSNSRSEMNVSTLELGDSALYLCASSQDRGGEKLFFGSGTQLSVL.

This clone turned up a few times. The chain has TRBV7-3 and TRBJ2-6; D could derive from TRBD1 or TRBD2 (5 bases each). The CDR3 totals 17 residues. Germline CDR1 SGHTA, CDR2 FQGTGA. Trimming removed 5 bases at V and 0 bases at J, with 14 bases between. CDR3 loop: CASSLAQGVSGANVLTF. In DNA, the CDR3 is TGTGCCAGCAGCCTGGCCCAGGGAGTCTCTGGGGCCAACGTCCTGACTTTC.

The CDR3 DNA reads as TGTGCCAGCAGCGAGACCGGGACGTACGGCGGGGAGCTGTTTTTT. Protein product: CASSETGTYGGELFF. The chain uses TRBV14 and TRBJ2-2, with D possibly called TRBD1 or TRBD2 (5 bases each). V lost 5 bases, J lost 7 bases, and 17 bases lay in between. This CDR3 has 15 residues. CDR1 and CDR2 (germline): SGHDN, FVKESK.

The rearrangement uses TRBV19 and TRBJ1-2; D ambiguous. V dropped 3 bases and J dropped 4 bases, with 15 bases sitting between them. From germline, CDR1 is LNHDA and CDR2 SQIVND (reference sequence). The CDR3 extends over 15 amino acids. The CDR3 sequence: CASSIEGSLLYGYTF. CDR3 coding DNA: TGTGCCAGTAGTATCGAGGGCAGCCTCCTCTATGGCTACACCTTC.

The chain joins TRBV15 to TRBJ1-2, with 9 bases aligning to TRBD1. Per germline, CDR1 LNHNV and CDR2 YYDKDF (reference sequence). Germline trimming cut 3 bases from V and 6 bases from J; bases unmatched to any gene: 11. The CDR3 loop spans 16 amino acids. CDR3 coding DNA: TGTGCCACCAGCAGGACCGGGACAGGGATGACGGATGGCTACACCTTC. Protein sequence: CATSRTGTGMTDGYTF.

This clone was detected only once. CDR3: CASSAHRDERGTLSAWAKNIQYF. CDR3 nucleotide sequence: TGCGCCAGCAGTGCCCACCGGGACGAAAGGGGTACTCTATCAGCATGGGCCAAAAACATTCAGTACTTC. The V gene is TRBV10-2, the J gene TRBJ2-4; D may be TRBD1 or TRBD2 (5 bases each). V lost 4 bases, J lost 1 base, and 35 bases lay in between. The CDR3 is 23 amino acids. CDR1 is WSHSY, CDR2 SAAADI, per germline.

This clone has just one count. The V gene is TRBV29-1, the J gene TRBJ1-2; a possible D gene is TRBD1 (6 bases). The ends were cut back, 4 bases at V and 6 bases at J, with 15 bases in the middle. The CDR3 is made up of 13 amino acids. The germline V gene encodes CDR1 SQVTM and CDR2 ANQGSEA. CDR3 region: CSVVKSGVDGYTF. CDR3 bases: TGCAGCGTTGTGAAGTCAGGGGTGGATGGCTACACCTTC. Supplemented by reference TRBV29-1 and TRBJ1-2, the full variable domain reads SAVISQKPSRDICQRGTSLTIQCQVDSQVTMMFWYRQQPGQSLTLIATANQGSEATYESGFVIDKFPISRPNLTFSTLTVSNMSPEDSSIYLCSVVKSGVDGYTFGSGTRLTVV.